This T cell receptor beta chain was recorded in a study of post-analysis software for immune sequencing data. The overall study: Clinical courses comprised relapsing-remitting, secondary progressive and progressive-relapsing multiple sclerosis.

This CDR3 spans 13 amino acids. CDR1 is DFQATT, CDR2 SNEGSKA, per germline (reference sequence). This clonotype has only one observation. Its antigen is not known. One junction end does not reproduce the germline sequence, and a read error may be involved. Whole-study findings and limits: The authors found that F measure strongly co-clustered same-batch samples. When patients were compared with controls, 5 or 6 TRBV segments were more frequent, TRBV5-6, TRBV5-1 and TRBV20-1 among them. Controls showed significantly higher normalized Chao1 diversity than did multiple sclerosis patients.

Carried by the TCR beta cDNA libraries were unique molecular identifiers. The source material, roughly 0.9 to 10 million T cells, gave rise to roughly 500,000 cDNA molecules. TCRdb recomputed calls from the PCR reads with MiXCR, one row per CDR3 protein. Of hundreds of thousands of distinct CDR3 sequences in the sample, 55% to 60% were seen once. This clonotype originated in a girl aged 2-10 years with multiple sclerosis. This chain joins TRBV20-1 and TRBJ1-4; D possibly corresponds to TRBD1 (6 bases). Sequencing input: blood. The CDR3 region has the DNA TGCAGTGCTAAGTCGGGGGCCAATGAAAAACGGTTTTTT. It codes for CSAKSGANEKRFF.